Detailed here is one TCR beta chain. Its antigen is as yet unknown. The data belong to a study of T cells in lung cancer brain metastases. Study details: Seventeen of 20 patients had smoked, with a median of approximately 41 pack-years. Nine tenths of the roughly 20 patients had no interval therapy between resections. Study results and caveats: Compared with paired primaries, brain metastases showed fewer unique productive clones (around 1,500 versus 5,000).

This CDR3 region has 20 residues. CDR1 is WSHSY and CDR2 is SAAADI in the germline V gene. Trimming at V came to 3 bases and at J to 0 bases, leaving 15 bases not matched to a gene. Only in-frame clones appear in the TCRdb table, and some are missing; sequencing was by immunoSEQ multiplex PCR. The sample shows thousands of clones, 70% to 90% of them seen only once. Resection was for synchronous oligometastatic disease or a late solitary brain metastasis recurrence. Sequenced input: tumor tissue from the primary lung tumor. The V gene is TRBV10-2, the J gene TRBJ2-7; 12 bases fit TRBD2. The clonotype was recovered from a man in his fifties with non-small cell lung cancer. CDR3 sequence: CASSEGWGGTSGQSSYEQYF. As DNA, the CDR3 is TGCGCCAGCAGTGAAGGATGGGGGGGGACTAGCGGGCAAAGCTCCTACGAGCAGTACTTC.